This T cell receptor beta chain was documented in a study of shared clonotypes between healthy human individuals (dated by TCRdb to 2020 to 2021). As for the study more broadly: The cohort included three men and a couple of women between 18 and 49 years of age. Libraries were prepared and TCR repertoires were sequenced by different laboratories using diverse techniques, in order to increase sequencing depth and limit assay-specific biases. To estimate repertoire size and how much clonotypes are shared between individuals, the study performed deep sequencing of blood TCR repertoires from 4 to 6 healthy adults. Leukapheresis yielded between about 0.85 and 9 billion PBMCs per donor. On the study overall, not on this receptor specifically: Because the study included only a small number of donors, the genetic and exposure-history diversity represented was limited. Pairwise subsampling indicated that sequencing depth was expected to affect the degree of clonotype sharing among donors. Sampling was restricted to blood, and TCR repertoires in tissue are likely to differ from TCR repertoires in blood.

Using the deep immunoSEQ assay, multiplex PCR amplified TCR CDR3 regions from genomic DNA. Extracted genomic DNA from each cell subset was distributed evenly across all wells of several immunoSEQ 96-well plates, and each plate was treated as a replicate. For unsorted PBMC, approximately 0.3 ug of genomic DNA, equivalent to approximately 28,000 T cell genomes, went into each replicate PCR. Unsorted PBMC genomic DNA was sequenced across ten immunoSEQ deep assay plates. Purified libraries were quantified with a Qubit 3.0 fluorometer, sized on a Bioanalyzer 2100, and re-quantified with the KAPA Library Quantification kit. Each immunoSEQ 96-well plate was sequenced on its own single-read 150-cycle Illumina NextSeq 550 flow cell. The published analysis was carried out like this. Because only junctional sequences without quality scores were contained in the immunoSEQ output, filtering matching that applied to full-length reads could not be performed. To assign V/J genes and CDR3, sequences were annotated against IMGT germline references using PyIR, a Python wrapper for IgBLAST v1.9. Reads were removed for weak V/J assignments (E-value above 1e-6), missing CDR3, stop codons, out-of-frame junctions, or ambiguous translated residues. V3J clonotypes were defined as sequences sharing an identical inferred V gene, J gene, and CDR3 amino acid sequence. Percentage overlap between repertoires was calculated by dividing the number of shared unique clonotypes by the size of the smaller repertoire. Richness of each repertoire was evaluated using RTK rarefaction, the Chao1 estimator, and Recon v2.1 estimates of unobserved clonotypes. This immuneACCESS table, as held by TCRdb, lists in-frame sequences with V and J called but not all clones. Of the missing ones, under half trace to an unresolved V gene in checked studies; the others have no known cause. V and J calls and clone size follow that table, whereas D and trimming were derived from the DNA. The sample table contains over 400,000 clones; only one count was recorded for about 78% of them. In total, the top ten clones hold 12% of the sample.

A note on this clone: What antigen it recognizes has not been identified. There are no base qualities to consult, and no much larger clone falls within one base.

From cysteine to phenylalanine, the CDR3 is 16 amino acids long. Only CDR3 DNA is held: 48 bases, read in frame from base 1. Reading the germline V gene gives CDR1 SGHDT and CDR2 YYEEEE. V loses 1 base of germline sequence and J loses 2 bases, and the interval between the two ends is 14 bases. The donors were healthy, HIV-negative adults with no recently reported acute infections or vaccinations. Every donor was a Caucasian adult living in Nashville, Tennessee, USA. For unsorted samples, about 90 million PBMCs were counted, and genomic DNA was extracted using the QIAamp DNA Blood Mini kit. Blood was collected by leukapheresis, and PBMCs were isolated by Ficoll-Histopaque density gradient centrifugation and then cryopreserved in liquid nitrogen vapor phase.

The rearranged chain carries TRBV5-6 and TRBJ2-3; the D gene is perhaps TRBD1, on 6 matching bases. The clonotype comes from a woman between 40 and 50 years old in good health. Some clones in this sample may be carry-over from other donors' samples. Specimen: PBMCs. The CDR3 reads CASSLLVSGATDTQYF. The nucleotide sequence reads as follows: TGTGCCAGCAGCTTGCTAGTTTCAGGGGCCACAGATACGCAGTATTTT. Extended through the reference TRBV5-6 and TRBJ2-3 proteins, this CDR3 yields the full variable domain: DAGVTQSPTHLIKTRGQQVTLRCSPKSGHDTVSWYQQALGQGPQFIFQYYEEEERQRGNFPDRFSGHQFPNYSSELNVNALLLGDSALYLCASSLLVSGATDTQYFGPGTRLTVL.